The T cell receptor (beta chain) described here comes from a study of regulatory dendritic cells for organ transplantation. Study-wide points: Among resting subsets, memory CD8+ cells contained the most alloreactive clonotypes. Memory CD8+ T cells were the most oligoclonal; naive cells were highly diverse.

The table came from immunoSEQ multiplex PCR; TCRdb's copy has only in-frame clones and leaves some out. Of about 28,000 clones listed, about four fifths are singletons. With respect to this clone: Antigen specificity is unknown.

Memory T cells were CD45RO+, naive were CD45RA+, sorted by FACS. V lost 3 bases, J lost 6 bases, and 17 bases lay in between. Germline CDR1 is LNHDA and CDR2 is SQIVND (reference sequence). The CDR3 consists of 15 residues. The V gene is TRBV19, the J gene TRBJ2-5; a possible D gene is TRBD2 (7 bases). The TCR originated in a human donor in good health. Sequencing used naive CD8+ T cells from blood. The subset: CD45RA+ naive T cells. CDR3 DNA: TGTGCCAGTAGTATGTCGGGGGGCGGGAGTCAGACCCAGTACTTC. This codes for CASSMSGGGSQTQYF.